A selection of T cell receptor beta chains follows, all from one sample in a study of T cell responses to AZD1222 COVID-19 vaccine. Produced via immunoSEQ multiplex PCR; TCRdb's table is partial and in-frame only. The sample comprises fewer than 200,000 clones, roughly 92% of which are singletons, and roughly a tenth rests with the top ten. This material consisted of peripheral blood, taken on day 0 of AZD1222 vaccination. These receptors came from an adult in good health. The CDR3 runs from the conserved cysteine through the conserved F or W. D genes are given only for firm matches. A clone size is listed for some rows: how often the clone was seen (once, few, many), or a class if it is expanded.

TGTGCCAGCAGTTACAGGACAGGGGGCACCGGTTCACCCCTCCACTTT CASSYRTGGTGSPLHF TRBD1 TRBJ1-6 TRBV28 NA
TGTGCCAGCAGCTGGGGACTAGCGGGAGGGCCGGCAAGGGAGCAGTACTTC CASSWGLAGGPAREQYF TRBD2 TRBJ2-7 TRBV11-2 NA
TGTGCCAGCATCTGGACTAGCGGGGCGCCGGGAACGCAGTATTTT CASIWTSGAPGTQYF TRBD2 TRBJ2-3 TRBV7-2 NA
TGTGCCAGCTCACCGATTGGGGTCGAGACCCAGTACTTC CASSPIGVETQYF NA TRBJ2-5 TRBV18 NA
TGCGCCAGCAGCCAAGAAATGATCGGCATGGGGGCCCGGGGAGGGGAGACCCAGTACTTC CASSQEMIGMGARGGETQYF NA TRBJ2-5 TRBV4-1 NA
TGTGCCAGTAGTATAACAGCGAACACTGAAGCTTTCTTT CASSITANTEAFF NA TRBJ1-1 TRBV19 NA
TGTGCCACCAGTGGGTCGGGCTCCTACAATGAGCAGTTCTTC CATSGSGSYNEQFF NA TRBJ2-1 TRBV24-1 NA
TGTGCCAGTAGTATAGATCAGGGCAGGGGGCTGGTGAACACTGAAGCTTTCTTT CASSIDQGRGLVNTEAFF TRBD1 TRBJ1-1 TRBV19 NA
TGTGCCAGCTCACCACGGGGGAGGGGGCGAAATGACGAGCAGTACTTC CASSPRGRGRNDEQYF NA TRBJ2-7 TRBV18 NA
TGTGCCCGAAAGAGACAAGAACTAGCGGGGGCCCACGAGACCCAGTACTTC CARKRQELAGAHETQYF TRBD2 TRBJ2-5 TRBV19 NA
TGTGCCAGCAACACAGGGGGCGCTGGGGGTGAAAAACTGTTTTTT CASNTGGAGGEKLFF NA TRBJ1-4 TRBV21-1 NA
TGTGCCAGCTCACCTCGCGAGGGGCTCCCGGAGAACACTGAAGCTTTCTTT CASSPREGLPENTEAFF NA TRBJ1-1 TRBV18 NA
TGCGCCAGCAGCCAAGATCGAGGGCCCTATGGCTACACCTTC CASSQDRGPYGYTF NA TRBJ1-2 TRBV4-3 NA
TGTGCCAGCAGTGAGACAGGGGGATTATGGGCTGAAGCTTTCTTT CASSETGGLWAEAFF TRBD1 TRBJ1-1 TRBV6-4 NA
TGTGCTAGTGGTTTGGACGGGACAGTTCGGAAGATGGGGCTGTTTTTT CASGLDGTVRKMGLFF TRBD1 TRBJ2-2 TRBV12-5 NA
TGCGCCAGCAGCCAAGCGCTCCCAACTAATGAAAAACTGTTTTTT CASSQALPTNEKLFF NA TRBJ1-4 TRBV4-3 NA
TGCGCCAGCAGCCAAGCTCCCGGGACTAGCCTTAACACCGGGGAGCTGTTTTTT CASSQAPGTSLNTGELFF TRBD2 TRBJ2-2 TRBV4-1 NA
TGTGCCAGCAGCTTTCCCGAATGGTACACCGGGGAGCTGTTTTTT CASSFPEWYTGELFF NA TRBJ2-2 TRBV7-8 once
TGTGCCAGCAGTCCCGGGACAGGGCACAATGAGCAGTTCTTC CASSPGTGHNEQFF TRBD1 TRBJ2-1 TRBV6-2/TRBV6-3 NA
TGTGCCAGCAGGCGTGGTTCTAGCTCCTACGAGCAGTACTTC CASRRGSSSYEQYF NA TRBJ2-7 TRBV25-1 few
TGCAGCGTTGGGATGATGTTCTCCTACAATGAGCAGTTCTTC CSVGMMFSYNEQFF NA TRBJ2-1 TRBV29-1 once
TGTGCCAGCAGTGAAGCGAGGACGAGGGCTTTCTTT CASSEARTRAFF NA TRBJ1-1 TRBV6-1 NA
TGTGCCACCAGCAGAGGCGGAATCACAGATACGCAGTATTTT CATSRGGITDTQYF NA TRBJ2-3 TRBV15 NA
TGTGCCAGCAGCGTTTTTGGGTACAATGAGCAGTTCTTC CASSVFGYNEQFF NA TRBJ2-1 TRBV9 NA
TGTGCCAGCAGGACAGGGGACTATGGCTACACCTTC CASRTGDYGYTF TRBD1 TRBJ1-2 TRBV27 NA
TGTGCCAGCAGCCAAGATCTCGAGCGGGTCACAGATACGCAGTATTTT CASSQDLERVTDTQYF NA TRBJ2-3 TRBV4-2 many
TGTGCCTGGAGTATGGGGCATATTATTAATGAAAAACTGTTTTTT CAWSMGHIINEKLFF NA TRBJ1-4 TRBV30 NA
TGCGCCAGCAGCTTTCACCGTTGGGGTTCCAATGAGCAGTTCTTC CASSFHRWGSNEQFF NA TRBJ2-1 TRBV5-1 NA
TGTGCCACCAGCAGAGAGGACAGCGCTTACACTGAAGCTTTCTTT CATSREDSAYTEAFF NA TRBJ1-1 TRBV15 once
TGCGCCAGCAGCCTGACACCTGACACTGAAGCTTTCTTT CASSLTPDTEAFF NA TRBJ1-1 TRBV5-1 NA
TGTGCCTCTAAGGATTCTAACTATGGCTACACCTTC CASKDSNYGYTF NA TRBJ1-2 TRBV28 NA
TGTGCCAGCAGTTACAGGAAAAGCTACGAGCAGTACTTC CASSYRKSYEQYF NA TRBJ2-7 TRBV6-5 NA
TGTGCCAGGACGACTAGCGGGAGGGCCACCTACAATGAGCAGTTCTTC CARTTSGRATYNEQFF TRBD2 TRBJ2-1 TRBV2 NA
TGTGCCAGCACCCGAGGGCTGTACAATGAGCAGTTCTTC CASTRGLYNEQFF NA TRBJ2-1 TRBV12-3/TRBV12-4 NA
TGTGCCAGCAGCCAAGGGGGGCGGGACTATGGCTACACCTTC CASSQGGRDYGYTF NA TRBJ1-2 TRBV3-1/TRBV3-2 NA
TGCGCCAGCAGCGACAGCCGAGGGTATAATTCACCCCTCCACTTT CASSDSRGYNSPLHF NA TRBJ1-6 TRBV4-1 NA